The clone carrying this T cell receptor beta chain has just a few counts. The antigen is undetermined. Diagnosis of hyperthyroidism was new in patients aged 18 to 65, and its duration was under 2 months. Using around 10 ml of fresh peripheral blood, PBMCs were prepared. The record originates from a study of T cells in Graves' hyperthyroidism and ophthalmopathy. Findings and caveats of the study: With a median lead of roughly 6.2 months before onset, the model predicted ophthalmopathy.

Germline CDR1 is MGHDK and CDR2 is SYGVNS. The CDR3 extends over 16 amino acids. V was clipped by 8 bases and J by 4 bases; unmatched bases: 14. The CDR3 regions of TCR beta were amplified from RNA transcripts. A set of HTBI primers served as the primers for a first-round RT-PCR of the TCR CDR3. TCRdb called the multiplex PCR reads again in MiXCR, with one record for every CDR3 protein. Altogether about 680,000 distinct CDR3 sequences are present, over 35% being singletons, with the ten largest covering roughly 31%. The chain links TRBV25-1 to TRBJ1-1, with 9 bases lining up with TRBD1. The sequencing sample was made of blood. The sequence came from a woman between 35 and 50 years old with Graves' hyperthyroidism. DNA of the CDR3: TGTGCCAGCGGACGTGGGATGGGACAGGGAGGCACTGAAGCTTTCTTT. Translation: CASGRGMGQGGTEAFF. Variable domain in full (rest from reference TRBV25-1 and TRBJ1-1): EADIYQTPRYLVIGTGKKITLECSQTMGHDKMYWYQQDPGMELHLIHYSYGVNSTEKGDLSSESTVSRIRTEHFPLTLESARPSHTSQYLCASGRGMGQGGTEAFFGQGTRLTVV.